The next 20 T cell receptor beta chains were all read from a single sample in a study of a mutant IDH1 vaccine in newly diagnosed glioma. Time point given: baseline, week 1 (first vaccination visit). Treatment: pre-vaccination baseline after standard-of-care therapy. Clones were read by immunoSEQ multiplex PCR, and TCRdb kept only the in-frame ones, dropping some. The table records 90,000 to 100,000 clones, around 90% of them present only once. The sequenced sample was PBMCs, obtained from a glioma patient treated with radiotherapy, temozolomide or both. The receptors here all came from a woman aged 50 to 65 with glioma.

The chain couples TRBV10-2 to TRBJ2-7; weak D call: TRBD2 (6 bases). This CDR3 region has 14 residues. V lost 6 bases to trimming and J lost 2 bases, with 14 bases between them. Germline V lookup: CDR1 WSHSY, CDR2 SAAADI. CDR3 bases: TGCGCCAGCAGAGTGTCCGGGAGCCCCTACGAGCAGTACTTC. Its protein is CASRVSGSPYEQYF.

The rearrangement joins TRBV19 to TRBJ2-1; 10 bases are a match to TRBD2. Losses at the gene ends were 8 bases for V and 10 bases for J; bases not matched to a gene: 5. CDR3 length: 12 amino acids. Germline CDR1 is LNHDA and CDR2 is SQIVND (reference sequence). In DNA, the CDR3 is TGTGCCAGTTCGACTAGCGGGCGGGAGCAGTTCTTC. It is translated as CASSTSGREQFF.

The rearrangement joins TRBV6-1 to TRBJ2-1; 10 nucleotides line up with TRBD2. Germline V gives CDR1 MNHNS, CDR2 SASEGT. V was pared by 0 bases and J by 8 bases, with 10 bases of the junction left unmatched. This CDR3 is 17 amino acids long. The CDR3 sequence is CASSEAPTSGSFYEQFF. The CDR3 region has the DNA TGTGCCAGCAGTGAAGCTCCGACTAGCGGGTCGTTTTATGAGCAGTTCTTC.

The V gene is TRBV7-9, the J gene TRBJ2-1; D not resolved. This CDR3 has 12 amino acids. Trimming took off 5 bases at V and 8 bases at J, with 10 bases between the two ends. Germline loops: CDR1 SEHNR, CDR2 FQNEAQ (reference sequence). CDR3 amino acids: CASSLDSDEQFF. CDR3 DNA: TGTGCCAGCAGCCTAGACTCCGATGAGCAGTTCTTC.

The chain carries TRBV7-2 and TRBJ2-1, with 11 bases matching TRBD2. CDR3 size: 18 residues. The germline V gene encodes CDR1 SGHTA and CDR2 FQGNSA. V shed 5 bases and J 0 bases; nucleotides not matched to a gene: 9. CDR3 in DNA: TGTGCCAGCAGCCGGGGACTAGCGGATATCCGCTCCTACAATGAGCAGTTCTTC. This encodes CASSRGLADIRSYNEQFF.

The V and J genes are TRBV5-1 and TRBJ2-3; D perhaps matches TRBD2 (6 bases). Per the germline V gene, CDR1 is SGHRS and CDR2 is YFSETQ. This CDR3 has 16 residues. V lost 0 bases, J lost 5 bases, and 16 bases lay in between. CDR3 coding DNA: TGCGCCAGCAGCTTGGTAGGCGGGAACGAACTAGATACGCAGTATTTT. Amino acid sequence: CASSLVGGNELDTQYF.

The gene calls are TRBV2 and TRBJ2-1; D call uncertain. The CDR3 is 10 residues long. V lost 6 bases and J lost 14, with 11 bases in between. Germline V gives CDR1 SNHLY, CDR2 FYNNEI. CDR3 coding DNA: TGTGCCAGCAGGCTCAACGACGAGTTCTTC. Residues: CASRLNDEFF.

The chain is built from TRBV10-3 and TRBJ2-5; D not certain. The germline V gene encodes CDR1 ENHRY and CDR2 SYGVKD. This CDR3 has 13 residues. Between the trimmed V and J ends, which lost 10 bases and 2 bases, there was a span of 14 bases. Here the CDR3 DNA reads TGTGCCAGCGTGAGCCGAGAGCAAGAGACCCAGTACTTC. Its translation: CASVSREQETQYF.

The V gene is TRBV4-2, the J gene TRBJ2-7; tentatively, D is TRBD2 (5 bases). This CDR3 comprises 15 residues. V was shortened by 0 bases and J by 2 bases, with 11 bases between the two germline ends. Germline V gene sequence: CDR1 LGHNA, CDR2 YNFKEQ. The CDR3 spells CASSQDYGLTYEQYF. CDR3 nucleotide sequence: TGTGCCAGCAGCCAAGATTATGGACTCACCTACGAGCAGTACTTC.

V is TRBV2 and J is TRBJ2-7; 9 bases are a match to TRBD2. With 4 bases clipped from V and 3 bases from J, the junction kept 4 bases outside the gene matches. Germline loops: CDR1 SNHLY, CDR2 FYNNEI. The CDR3 runs to 14 residues. CDR3 coding DNA: TGTGCCAGCAGTGTTAGCGGGAGCAGCTACGAGCAGTACTTC. Translated, it gives CASSVSGSSYEQYF.

The chain is built from TRBV18 and TRBJ2-1; 9 bases are a match to TRBD2. The CDR3 totals 13 residues. Losses at the gene ends were 4 bases for V and 7 bases for J; bases not matched to a gene: 2. CDR1 is KGHSH and CDR2 is LQKENI in the germline V gene. CDR3 residues: CASSQTSGNEQFF. CDR3 nucleotide sequence: TGTGCCAGCTCACAGACTAGCGGTAATGAGCAGTTCTTC.

The V call is TRBV4-1, the J call TRBJ2-7, with 8 bases identical to TRBD2. CDR1 and CDR2 from the germline V gene are MGHRA and YSYEKL. The V segment lost 1 base and the J segment 0 bases; nucleotides outside the gene matches: 8. The CDR3 is 17 amino acids. The CDR3 DNA reads as TGCGCCAGCAGCCAAGTTAGCGGGGCGGCCCTCTCCTACGAGCAGTACTTC. Its protein product is CASSQVSGAALSYEQYF.

The gene calls are TRBV19 and TRBJ2-5, with no clear D. Trimming took off 1 base at V and 2 bases at J, with 8 bases between the two ends. This CDR3 spans 14 amino acids. The germline gives CDR1 LNHDA, CDR2 SQIVND (reference sequence). The CDR3 nucleotides are TGTGCCAGTAGTATAGGTATAGGGCAAGAGACCCAGTACTTC. This translates into CASSIGIGQETQYF.

The CDR3 loop is CASSLSRQGTYEQYF. CDR3 DNA: TGTGCCAGCAGTTTATCGAGGCAGGGGACCTACGAGCAGTACTTC. The rearrangement uses TRBV27 and TRBJ2-7; D is perhaps TRBD1 (6 bases). The CDR3 is 15 amino acids. The V gene lost 0 bases and the J gene lost 2 bases, with 11 bases spanning the gap. Germline V gene data show CDR1 as MNHEY and CDR2 as SMNVEV (reference sequence).

The V gene is TRBV4-1, the J gene TRBJ2-3; no firm D call. The germline CDR1 and CDR2 sequences are MGHRA and YSYEKL. Trimming removed 0 bases at V and 2 bases at J, with 6 bases between. The length of the CDR3 is 14 residues. CDR3 DNA: TGCGCCAGCAGCCAAGAGGCGGTCACAGATACGCAGTATTTT. Translated, it gives CASSQEAVTDTQYF.

The chain is built from TRBV18 and TRBJ2-3, with D unclear. Trimming shortened V by 3 bases and J by 2 bases, and 9 bases separated the two germline ends. There are 14 residues in the CDR3. Per the germline V gene, CDR1 is KGHSH and CDR2 is LQKENI. Here the CDR3 DNA reads TGTGCCAGCTCACCGAGACTCGTCACAGATACGCAGTATTTT. Translated, it gives CASSPRLVTDTQYF.

This sequence joins TRBV27 and TRBJ1-2, with a tentative D call TRBD1 (5 bases). Germline V gene sequence: CDR1 MNHEY, CDR2 SMNVEV (reference sequence). V was shortened by 5 bases and J by 2 bases, with 15 bases between the two germline ends. The CDR3 sequence is 15 residues long. The CDR3 is CASSTSGFSNYGYTF. The CDR3 DNA reads TGTGCCAGCAGTACCTCAGGGTTCTCCAACTATGGCTACACCTTC.

The J gene is TRBJ2-1, the V gene TRBV4-1, with D possibly TRBD1 on 5 matching bases. The germline V gene has CDR1 MGHRA and CDR2 YSYEKL. The CDR3 contains 17 residues. The germline V and J ends were trimmed by 0 bases and 5 bases, with 17 bases remaining between them. CDR3 in amino acids: CASSQDTFVGHDNEQFF. DNA for the CDR3: TGCGCCAGCAGCCAAGACACGTTCGTGGGGCACGACAATGAGCAGTTCTTC.

This clone was seen once. The rearrangement uses TRBV5-5 and TRBJ2-7, with 10 bases matching TRBD1. Germline V gene sequence: CDR1 SGHKS, CDR2 YYEKEE (reference sequence). This CDR3 comprises 15 residues. V was pared by 4 bases and J by 5 bases, with 9 bases of the junction left unmatched. CDR3 loop: CASSNAGQGFDEQYF. CDR3 nucleotide sequence: TGTGCCAGCAGCAATGCGGGACAGGGGTTCGACGAGCAGTACTTC.

The chain carries TRBV30 and TRBJ1-2, with no clear D. V lost 0 bases, J lost 8 bases, and 10 bases lay in between. CDR3 length: 12 amino acids. Germline values: CDR1 GTSNPN, CDR2 SVGIG (reference sequence). The CDR3 DNA follows: TGTGCCTGGAGTGTCGGAGGGCGAGGCTACACCTTC. Translated: CAWSVGGRGYTF. Full variable domain (rest looked up from reference TRBV30 and TRBJ1-2): SQTIHQWPATLVQPVGSPLSLECTVEGTSNPNLYWYRQAAGRGLQLLFYSVGIGQISSEVPQNLSASRPQDRQFILSSKKLLLSDSGFYLCAWSVGGRGYTFGSGTRLTVV.